What follows are 18 T cell receptor beta chains derived from one specimen sequenced in a study of T cells in Graves' hyperthyroidism and ophthalmopathy. The investigators amplified TCR beta CDR3 regions from RNA transcripts. Researchers ran a first-round RT-PCR on the TCR CDR3 using the HTBI primer set. TCRdb re-called the multiplex PCR reads through MiXCR, storing one row per CDR3 protein. Of a few hundred thousand distinct CDR3 sequences listed, around 15% are singletons. Sequencing was performed on blood. These receptors were taken from a woman aged 40 to 50 with Graves' ophthalmopathy.

This clonotype was seen ten or more times. The rearrangement uses TRBV11-2 and TRBJ2-2; D call uncertain. Germline CDR1 is SGHAT and CDR2 is FQNNGV. The V gene lost 1 base and the J gene lost 1 base, with 10 bases spanning the gap. The CDR3 totals 16 residues. CDR3 region: CASSLGPSGNTGELFF. The CDR3 coding sequence is TGTGCCAGCAGCTTAGGGCCCTCTGGGAACACCGGGGAGCTGTTTTTT.

The chain recombines TRBV7-2 with TRBJ1-5; TRBD1 matches at 12 bases. V was clipped by 3 bases and J by 7 bases; unmatched bases: 7. Germline V gene data show CDR1 as SGHTA and CDR2 as FQGNSA. The CDR3 has 16 residues. The CDR3 is CASSLAGTGGWQPQHF. The CDR3 DNA is TGTGCCAGCAGCTTGGCCGGGACAGGGGGCTGGCAGCCCCAGCATTTT.

This clonotype was seen more than once but under ten times. A clone one base away is much larger, so this may be a read error. The DNA for the CDR3 is TGTGCCAGACGTAATGGACAGGGGGACAATGGGCAGTTCTTC. Translation: CARRNGQGDNGQFF. J is TRBJ2-1 and V is TRBV2, with 10 nucleotides matching TRBD1. The germline V gene has CDR1 SNHLY and CDR2 FYNNEI. CDR3 length equals 14 residues.

This clonotype was recorded at least ten times. The junction departs from the called germline gene at one end, perhaps through a read error. The chain uses TRBV5-1 and TRBJ2-1, with TRBD2 matching 10 bases. The CDR3 sequence is 15 residues long. Per germline, CDR1 SGHRS and CDR2 YFSETQ. The CDR3 nucleotides read TGTGCCAGCAGCCCTAGCGGGAGTTCCTACAATGAGCAGTTCTTC. It is translated as CASSPSGSSYNEQFF. Using reference TRBV5-1 and TRBJ2-1 for the parts outside the CDR3, the full variable domain is KAGVTQTPRYLIKTRGQQVTLSCSPISGHRSVSWYQQTPGQGLQFLFEYFSETQRNKGNFPGRFSGRQFSNSRSEMNVSTLELGDSALYLCASSPSGSSYNEQFFGPGTRLTVL.

V is TRBV5-1 and J is TRBJ1-2; TRBD1 matches 7 bases. CDR3 length equals 15 residues. The germline CDR1 and CDR2 sequences are SGHRS and YFSETQ. J was trimmed by 7 bases and V by 4 bases; bases with no gene match: 13. This CDR3 is CASSAGDSTYFGYTF. The CDR3 region has the DNA TGCGCCAGCAGCGCTGGGGACAGTACCTATTTTGGCTACACCTTC.

This clonotype was seen only a few times. J is TRBJ1-2 and V is TRBV18, with D maybe TRBD1 (5 bases). The CDR3 covers 14 residues. Trimming cost V 3 bases and J 6 bases, with 14 bases left between them. Germline V lookup: CDR1 KGHSH, CDR2 LQKENI. DNA for the CDR3: TGTGCCAGCTCACCCAACGGAGGGGTCCATGGCTACACCTTC. This translates into CASSPNGGVHGYTF.

This clonotype was counted many times. The chain is built from TRBV6-1 and TRBJ2-1; the D is unclear. Germline loops: CDR1 MNHNS, CDR2 SASEGT. Trimming removed 7 bases from V and 2 bases from J, with 9 bases in between. The CDR3 has 13 amino acids. CDR3 region: CASTAPTYNEQFF. The CDR3 DNA follows: TGTGCCAGCACGGCCCCCACCTACAATGAGCAGTTCTTC.

This clonotype was picked up many times. The chain joins TRBV2 to TRBJ1-5, with a tentative D call TRBD1 (6 bases). Germline CDR1 and CDR2: SNHLY and FYNNEI. The CDR3 extends over 13 amino acids. Between the trimmed V and J ends, which lost 8 bases and 3 bases, there was a span of 11 bases. The CDR3, as DNA: TGTGCCAGCGGACAGCCCCCCAATCAGCCCCAGCATTTT. This gives the protein CASGQPPNQPQHF. Filled out from reference TRBV2 and TRBJ1-5, the complete variable domain reads EPEVTQTPSHQVTQMGQEVILRCVPISNHLYFYWYRQILGQKVEFLVSFYNNEISEKSEIFDDQFSVERPDGSNFTLKIRSTKLEDSAMYFCASGQPPNQPQHFGDGTRLSIL.

The chain is built from TRBV5-1 and TRBJ1-2; TRBD1 is a possible D gene (6 bases). From germline, CDR1 is SGHRS and CDR2 YFSETQ. With 5 bases removed from V and 8 bases from J, the gap between germline ends came to 16 bases. The CDR3 has 13 amino acids. The CDR3 protein is CASRLDSLSGYTF. The CDR3 region has the DNA TGCGCCAGCAGACTGGACAGTCTGAGCGGCTACACCTTC.

This clonotype appeared a few times. CDR3 sequence (DNA): TGCAGTCTGACTACGGATACGCAGTATTTT. Encoded protein: CSLTTDTQYF. The genes are TRBV20-1 and TRBJ2-3; weak D call: TRBD2 (5 bases). From germline, CDR1 is DFQATT and CDR2 SNEGSKA (reference sequence). There are 10 residues in the CDR3. The germline V and J ends were trimmed by 8 bases and 6 bases, with 9 bases remaining between them.

V gene TRBV24-1 combines with J gene TRBJ2-2, with 9 bases that match TRBD2. Losses at the gene ends were 4 bases for V and 7 bases for J; bases not matched to a gene: 15. Germline lookup yields CDR1 KGHDR and CDR2 SFDVKD. This CDR3 spans 18 amino acids. DNA of the CDR3: TGTGCCACCAGTGACGCATCCAGACTTAGCGGGAGTTTCGGGGAGCTGTTTTTT. Translated, it gives CATSDASRLSGSFGELFF.

This clonotype was observed many times. The CDR3: CASSSQGMNTEAFF. CDR3 nucleotides: TGTGCCAGCAGCTCACAGGGGATGAACACTGAAGCTTTCTTT. This chain connects TRBV11-1 to TRBJ1-1, with 7 bases that match TRBD1. The CDR3 totals 14 residues. V lost 4 bases, J lost 0 bases, and 2 bases stayed unmatched. Germline assignment: CDR1 SGHAT and CDR2 FQDESV (reference sequence).

This chain connects TRBV7-6 to TRBJ2-5; no clear D. The CDR3 contains 11 residues. Germline CDR1 SGHVS, CDR2 FNYEAQ. V was trimmed by 4 bases and J by 14 bases, leaving 14 bases between them. CDR3 sequence: CASSSSGPFYF. Here the CDR3 DNA reads TGTGCCAGCAGCTCCTCCGGGCCCTTTTACTTC.

Comments on this clonotype: This may come from a read error, since a much larger clone is one base off. V gene TRBV29-1 combines with J gene TRBJ2-7, with TRBD2 as a possible D gene (6 bases). CDR3 length: 13 residues. Germline assignment: CDR1 SQVTM and CDR2 ANQGSEA. Trimming stripped 3 bases from V and 6 bases from J, with 15 bases between. For the CDR3, the DNA is TGCAGCGTTGAGACCCTCACGGGAGCCGAGCAGTACTTC. Amino acids: CSVETLTGAEQYF.

This clonotype was seen ten or more times. V gene TRBV4-2 combines with J gene TRBJ2-5; D uncertain. Trimming shortened V by 0 bases and J by 5 bases, and 7 bases separated the two germline ends. Germline CDR1 LGHNA, CDR2 YNFKEQ. The CDR3 is 13 residues long. CDR3: CASSQDSAETQYF. The CDR3, as DNA: TGTGCCAGCAGCCAAGATTCTGCGGAGACCCAGTACTTC.

In regard to this clonotype: A single base separates this from a much larger clone, so it may be a read error. V usage is TRBV6-2 or TRBV6-3 and J usage is TRBJ2-3, with D unclear. TRBJ1-5 matches the DNA end more closely, so the J call is doubtful. The germline gives CDR1 MNHEY, CDR2 SVGEGT. The CDR3 has 14 amino acids. The CDR3 is CASSPWVLTDTQHF. As DNA, the CDR3 is TGTGCCAGCAGTCCCTGGGTCCTCACAGATACGCAGCATTTT.

The chain carries TRBV4-1 and TRBJ1-6, with D hard to call. This CDR3 region has 13 residues. From germline, CDR1 is MGHRA and CDR2 YSYEKL. V gave up 0 bases and J gave up 8 bases, with 5 bases separating them. The CDR3 sequence is CASSQDDHSPLHF. The CDR3 DNA follows: TGCGCCAGCAGCCAAGATGACCATTCACCCCTCCACTTT.

The genes are TRBV30 and TRBJ2-1; 10 bases align to TRBD2. Germline assignment: CDR1 GTSNPN and CDR2 SVGIG (reference sequence). J was trimmed by 7 bases and V by 0 bases; bases with no gene match: 6. This CDR3 has 15 amino acids. In DNA form, the CDR3 reads TGTGCCTGGAGTGTAAGACTAGCGGGCCCTAATGAGCAGTTCTTC. Its protein product is CAWSVRLAGPNEQFF.